In this sample, the clone carrying this T cell receptor beta chain turned up a few times. Its target is not known. The ends were cut back, 5 bases at V and 8 bases at J, with 15 bases in the middle. Germline CDR1 is SGHTA and CDR2 is FQGTGA. The CDR3 runs to 13 residues. Combining iRepertoire HTBI primers with Arm-PCR of CDR3 regions, the authors built TCR beta libraries. Using its own MiXCR run on the multiplex PCR reads, TCRdb lists one record per CDR3 protein. The table records around 480,000 distinct CDR3 sequences, about 16% of them present only once. This sample was taken from a study of regulatory T cells in long-lasting Graves disease. Documented time point: newly diagnosed GD, antithyroid drugs for less than 3 months. Making the TCR library involved RNA that had been extracted from PBMCs. The study, taken as a whole, reports: Persistent-disease Graves' patients showed less TCR diversity than new cases.

This same sample was also taken into another study, of T cells in Graves' hyperthyroidism and ophthalmopathy. That report notes: Hyperthyroidism, newly diagnosed and lasting under 2 months, affected patients aged 18 to 65.

This chain uses TRBV7-3 with TRBJ1-2; no definite D call. The source material was peripheral blood mononuclear cells (PBMCs), sampled at new diagnosis, from a patient treated with antithyroid drugs. This sequence was found in a middle-aged woman with Graves disease. This CDR3 is CASSLHPGSGYTF. For the CDR3, the DNA is TGTGCCAGCAGCCTACACCCGGGGAGCGGCTACACCTTC. Complete variable domain (other parts from reference TRBV7-3 and TRBJ1-2): GAGVSQTPSNKVTEKGKYVELRCDPISGHTALYWYRQSLGQGPEFLIYFQGTGAADDSGLPNDRFFAVRPEGSVSTLKIQRTERGDSAVYLCASSLHPGSGYTFGSGTRLTVV.